These T cell receptor beta chains were read from a single sample in a study of early T cells in non-severe SARS-CoV-2 infection. MiXCR was run by TCRdb on the 5' RACE reads, yielding one entry per CDR3 protein. The table records fewer than 90,000 distinct CDR3 sequences, 11% to 15% of them present only once. Sequences were obtained from whole blood. The receptor source for this set is an adult who was a healthcare worker with PCR-confirmed SARS-CoV-2 infection or an uninfected control (not recorded which). CDR3s include the opening cysteine and the closing phenylalanine or tryptophan. The D gene is left open where the match is weak. Only part of the rows carry a size: once, few, many, or a class if the clone is expanded.

v_call	clone_size	d_call	j_call	cdr3_nt	cdr3_aa
TRBV20-1	few	NA	TRBJ2-5	TGCAGTGCTGCCATTCCGGGGAGTGGAGAGACCCAGTACTTC	CSAAIPGSGETQYF
TRBV3-1	few	TRBD1	TRBJ1-5	TGTGCCAGCAGCCAGAGGGGGCTCGGCAATCAGCCCCAGCATTTT	CASSQRGLGNQPQHF
TRBV7-8	few	TRBD1	TRBJ2-7	TGTGCCAGCAGCCTAAGGACAGGTGACGGGGAGCAGTACTTC	CASSLRTGDGEQYF
TRBV7-2	few	NA	TRBJ1-2	TGTGCCAGCAGCTTTGGTTCACCGAGGACGGCGACCTATGGCTACACCTTC	CASSFGSPRTATYGYTF
TRBV2	NA	NA	TRBJ2-2	TGTGCCAGCAGCGGGAACAGAGCACCCGGGGAGCTGTTTTTT	CASSGNRAPGELFF
TRBV7-9	many	NA	TRBJ2-1	TGTGCCAGCAGCCGATTCAATGAGCAGTTCTTC	CASSRFNEQFF
TRBV4-3	many	NA	TRBJ2-5	TGCGCCAGCAGCCAAGGGTCCAGGGAAGAGACCCAGTACTTC	CASSQGSREETQYF
TRBV29-1	many	NA	TRBJ2-4	TGCAGCGTTGTTACGACAGGAGGCGACATTCAGTACTTC	CSVVTTGGDIQYF
TRBV7-9	few	NA	TRBJ1-2	TGTGCCAGCATGTGGTTTCGGGGTTTTGCCAGTGGCTACACCTTC	CASMWFRGFASGYTF
TRBV5-6	NA	TRBD2	TRBJ2-4	TGTGCCAGCAGCTTGTACGGGGGGGCCGATAATATTCAGTACTTC	CASSLYGGADNIQYF
TRBV11-3	many	TRBD2	TRBJ2-7	TGTGCCAGCAGCTTGGGACTAGCGGGTGCTGGAGAGCAGTACTTC	CASSLGLAGAGEQYF
TRBV7-3	few	TRBD2	TRBJ2-1	TGTGCCAGCAGCTTAAGGGCGGGGGAAGGGAATGAGCAGTTCTTC	CASSLRAGEGNEQFF
TRBV12-3/TRBV12-4	few	TRBD2	TRBJ2-3	TGTGCCAGCAGTCCAAGGGCGGGGGACCCGGATACGCAGTATTTT	CASSPRAGDPDTQYF
TRBV6-1	NA	NA	TRBJ1-2	TGTGCCAGCAGTGAGGTGGACGGCTACACCTTC	CASSEVDGYTF